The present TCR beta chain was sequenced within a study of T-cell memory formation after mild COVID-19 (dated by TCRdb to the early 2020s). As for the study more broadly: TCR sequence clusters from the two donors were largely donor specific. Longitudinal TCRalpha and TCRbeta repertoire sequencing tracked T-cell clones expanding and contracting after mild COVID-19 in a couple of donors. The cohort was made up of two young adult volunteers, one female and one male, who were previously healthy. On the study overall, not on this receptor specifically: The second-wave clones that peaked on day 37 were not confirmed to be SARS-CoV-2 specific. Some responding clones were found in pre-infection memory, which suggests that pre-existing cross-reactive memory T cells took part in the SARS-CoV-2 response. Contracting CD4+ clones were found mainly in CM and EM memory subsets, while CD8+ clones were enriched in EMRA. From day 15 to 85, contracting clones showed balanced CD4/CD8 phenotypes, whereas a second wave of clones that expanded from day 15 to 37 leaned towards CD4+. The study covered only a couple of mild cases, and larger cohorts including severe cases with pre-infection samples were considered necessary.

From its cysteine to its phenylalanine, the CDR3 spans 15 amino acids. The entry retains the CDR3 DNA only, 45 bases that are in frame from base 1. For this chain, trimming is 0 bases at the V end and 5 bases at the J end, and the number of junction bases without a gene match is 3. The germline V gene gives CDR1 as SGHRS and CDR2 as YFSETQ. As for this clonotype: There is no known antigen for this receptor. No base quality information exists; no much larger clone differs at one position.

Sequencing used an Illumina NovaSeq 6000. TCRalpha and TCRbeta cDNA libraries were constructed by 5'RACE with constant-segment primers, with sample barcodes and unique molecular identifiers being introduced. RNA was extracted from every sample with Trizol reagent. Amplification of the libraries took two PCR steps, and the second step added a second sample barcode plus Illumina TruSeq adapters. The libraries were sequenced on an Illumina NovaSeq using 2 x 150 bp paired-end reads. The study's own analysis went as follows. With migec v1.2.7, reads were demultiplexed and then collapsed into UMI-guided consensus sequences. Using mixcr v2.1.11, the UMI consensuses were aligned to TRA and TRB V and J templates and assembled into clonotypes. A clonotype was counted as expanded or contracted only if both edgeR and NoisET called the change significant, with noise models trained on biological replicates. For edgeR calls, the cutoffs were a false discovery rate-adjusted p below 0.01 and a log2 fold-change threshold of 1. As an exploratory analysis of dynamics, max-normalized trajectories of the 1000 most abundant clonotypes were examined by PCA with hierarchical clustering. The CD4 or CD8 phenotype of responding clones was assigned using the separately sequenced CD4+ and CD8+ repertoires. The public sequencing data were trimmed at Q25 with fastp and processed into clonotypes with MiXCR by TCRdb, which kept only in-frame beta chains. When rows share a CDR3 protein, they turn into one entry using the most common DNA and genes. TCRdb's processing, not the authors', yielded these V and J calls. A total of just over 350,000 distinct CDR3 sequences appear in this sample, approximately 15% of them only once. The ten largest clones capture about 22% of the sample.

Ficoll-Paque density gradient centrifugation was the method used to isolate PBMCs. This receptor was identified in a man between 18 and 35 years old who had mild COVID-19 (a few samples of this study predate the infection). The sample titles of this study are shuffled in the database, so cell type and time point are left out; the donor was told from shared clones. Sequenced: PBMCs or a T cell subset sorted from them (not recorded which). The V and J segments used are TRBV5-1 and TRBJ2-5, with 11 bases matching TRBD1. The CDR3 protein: CASSLGTGGLETQYF. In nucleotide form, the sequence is TGCGCCAGCAGCTTGGGGACAGGGGGCTTGGAGACCCAGTACTTC.